This TCR beta chain emerged from a study of blood T cell repertoires in COVID-19. Looking at the study overall: Sources were T cells, B-cell-depleted T cells, or PBMCs; the material itself was cDNA or gDNA.

TCRdb's table, derived via immunoSEQ multiplex PCR, lists solely in-frame clones and lacks some. The sample has about 87,000 clones, about 85% seen once. Sequencing input: peripheral blood. This TCR derives from a woman of 80 years or more with COVID-19, enrolled during active disease.

CDR3 residues: CASSLAGDTGELFF. The CDR3 nucleotides are TGTGCCAGCTCTCTAGCGGGAGACACCGGGGAGCTGTTTTTT. The chain employs TRBV6-4 and TRBJ2-2, with 10 bases identical to TRBD2. V was pared by 8 bases and J by 3 bases, with 3 bases of the junction left unmatched. CDR1 is MRHNA, CDR2 SNTAGT, per germline. There are 14 residues in the CDR3.